The 4 T cell receptor beta chains below come from one sample, sequenced in a study of beta chain features in type 1 diabetes. Broader study findings: Researchers report that Type 1 diabetes patients had moderately but significantly shorter TCRB CDR3s across all four CD4+ subsets.

The study reverse transcribed the entire isolated RNA, so it sequenced expressed TCRB transcripts. Method: immunoSEQ multiplex PCR; TCRdb's copy keeps in-frame clones and lacks some. The data contain some 250,000 clones, approximately 11% of them seen just once; the ten biggest clones take up more than 0.015%. Their specific antigens are unknown. Sequenced sample: naive CD4+ T cells from blood. All receptors come from a young man with type 1 diabetes.

This clone was seen only a few times. The rearrangement joins TRBV14 to TRBJ2-3; 10 bases are a match to TRBD1. The CDR3 is 15 residues long. Trimming took 3 bases from V and 4 from J; bases not matched to a gene: 4. Looked up from germline, CDR1 is SGHDN and CDR2 is FVKESK. CDR3 region: CASSQRQGAPDTQYF. CDR3 nucleotides: TGTGCCAGCAGCCAGCGACAGGGGGCCCCAGATACGCAGTATTTT.

V and J are TRBV11-2 and TRBJ1-2; no reliable D call. Germline values: CDR1 SGHAT, CDR2 FQNNGV. This CDR3 comprises 12 residues. The V end lost 2 bases, the J end lost 8 bases, and 9 bases lay between the germline ends. CDR3 in amino acids: CASSLSSSGYTF. The DNA of the CDR3 is TGTGCCAGCAGCTTATCGAGTTCCGGCTACACCTTC.

This clone was counted only a few times. The V call is TRBV14, the J call TRBJ1-6, with 7 bases matching TRBD1. Unmatched junction bases numbered 6, after V lost 6 bases and J lost 7 bases. CDR3 size: 14 residues. Germline-derived CDR1 and CDR2 are SGHDN and FVKESK. CDR3 bases: TGTGCCAGCAGTCACGACAGGGTGAATTCACCCCTCCACTTT. As protein: CASSHDRVNSPLHF.

This chain connects TRBV7-9 to TRBJ1-2; D gene uncertain. Trimming took 2 bases from V and 3 from J, leaving 10 bases between them. The germline CDR1 and CDR2 sequences are SEHNR and FQNEAQ (reference sequence). The CDR3 loop spans 14 amino acids. CDR3 in DNA: TGTGCCAGCAGCTTATCCGGCGGGGACTATGGCTACACCTTC. Residues: CASSLSGGDYGYTF.